Below are 3 T cell receptor beta chains sequenced from a single sample in a study of blood T cell repertoires in COVID-19. This table comes from immunoSEQ multiplex PCR, and its TCRdb copy is limited to in-frame clones, with some not included. The repertoire holds fewer than 120,000 clones, with about 80% as singletons. Sequencing used peripheral blood. Source of these receptors: a woman of 80 years or more with acute or convalescent COVID-19.

This rearrangement joins TRBV30 to TRBJ1-6, with 9 bases identical to TRBD1. This CDR3 region has 14 residues. The V and J ends lost 3 bases and 10 bases, in that order; junction bases with no gene match: 7. Germline V gene data show CDR1 as GTSNPN and CDR2 as SVGIG (reference sequence). The CDR3 region is CAWSRDREGSPLHF. CDR3 DNA: TGTGCCTGGAGCCGGGACAGGGAAGGATCACCCCTCCACTTT.

The rearrangement joins TRBV7-9 to TRBJ1-3; 8 bases align to TRBD1. The CDR3 has 14 residues. The ends lost 2 bases at V and 4 bases at J; junction bases unmatched: 1. Germline assignment: CDR1 SEHNR and CDR2 FQNEAQ (reference sequence). The CDR3 sequence is CASSLRDRGNTIYF. In nucleotides, the CDR3 is TGTGCCAGCAGCTTAAGGGACAGGGGAAACACCATATATTTT.

This chain connects TRBV29-1 to TRBJ1-1; D is uncertain. CDR1 and CDR2 (germline): SQVTM, ANQGSEA. This CDR3 has 12 amino acids. Trimming cost V 1 base and J 6 bases, with 9 bases left between them. The CDR3 DNA sequence: TGCAGCGTTGAAGTAACAGCCGCTGAAGCTTTCTTT. It yields the protein CSVEVTAAEAFF.